Sequencing of this TCR beta chain was carried out in a study of CD8 T cells in Susac syndrome. Germline V gene sequence: CDR1 SEHNR, CDR2 FQNEAQ (reference sequence). The CDR3 totals 18 residues. With 0 bases removed from V and 1 base from J, the gap between germline ends came to 16 bases. With random hexamers, about 0.5 to 1 ug RNA was reverse transcribed. The CDR3 of TCR beta was amplified by immunoSEQ multiplex PCR across 54 Vbeta and 13 Jbeta. From the immunoSEQ multiplex PCR reads, TCRdb called clonotypes with MiXCR, one entry per CDR3 protein. The sample lists about 280,000 distinct CDR3 sequences, approximately 81% occurring once. TCR beta from blood CD8+ and CD4+ T cells was sequenced. The multiple sclerosis control group consisted of treatment-naive patients whose relapsing-remitting disease, which was either stable or active, fulfilled revised McDonald criteria.

This sequence originates from a human donor with multiple sclerosis. The chain links TRBV7-9 to TRBJ2-4, with a tentative D call TRBD1 (5 bases). Sequencing was done on a sample of CD8+ T cells from PBMCs. This CDR3 reads CASSLAPTGDPAKNIQYF. The CDR3 DNA follows: TGTGCCAGCAGCTTAGCCCCCACAGGTGATCCGGCCAAAAACATTCAGTACTTC. Filled out from reference TRBV7-9 and TRBJ2-4, the complete variable domain reads DTGVSQNPRHKITKRGQNVTFRCDPISEHNRLYWYRQTLGQGPEFLTYFQNEAQLEKSRLLSDRFSAERPKGSFSTLEIQRTEQGDSAMYLCASSLAPTGDPAKNIQYFGAGTRLSVL.